Detailed here is one T cell receptor (beta chain). Its antigen is not known. This specimen belongs to a study of T-cell memory formation after mild COVID-19. The overall study: Clustering of TCRs was largely donor specific.

Study-level points and caveats: Second-wave clones that peaked on day 37 lacked confirmed SARS-CoV-2 specificity. Later expanders leaned CD4+, whereas day 15 to 85 contracting clones were balanced CD4/CD8.

Researchers used 5'RACE with constant-segment primers to make TCR alpha and TCR beta cDNA libraries that carry sample barcodes and UMIs. TCRdb redid the calling of the 5' RACE reads with MiXCR, one entry per CDR3 protein. Among 85,000 to 130,000 distinct CDR3 sequences listed, around 12% were seen once. Sequenced sample: PBMCs or a T cell subset sorted from them (not recorded which). The TCR sequence derives from an adult woman who had mild COVID-19 (a few samples of this study predate the infection). Cell type and time point are not known.

CDR3 nucleotides: TGTGCCAGCAGCCCCGACAGCTACTCTGGAAACACCATATATTTT. Translating gives CASSPDSYSGNTIYF. This chain joins TRBV27 and TRBJ1-3; a possible D gene is TRBD1 (5 bases). Germline assignment: CDR1 MNHEY and CDR2 SMNVEV (reference sequence). The V gene lost 6 bases and the J gene lost 0 bases, with 12 bases spanning the gap. The CDR3 spans 15 residues.